These 12 T cell receptor beta chains came from one sample sequenced in a study of Ad26.COV2.S vaccination and SARS-CoV-2 variants. The sample's treatment: 19 received Ad26.COV2.S at low or high dose, single or two shots; about 5 received placebo; per-sample allocation not given. Sampling took place 63 days after the first vaccine or placebo injection. The data were produced by immunoSEQ multiplex PCR, yet TCRdb's version contains in-frame clones alone and is incomplete. The sample lists some 250,000 clones, around nine tenths occurring once. Material: peripheral blood, obtained in a trial of Ad26.COV2.S vaccine versus placebo. Receptors originate from a person between 18 and 65 years old who received the Ad26.COV2.S COVID-19 vaccine or a placebo.

This sequence joins TRBV5-8 and TRBJ2-7; D may be TRBD2 (5 bases). V was cut by 0 bases and J by 5 bases, with 18 bases left in between. The CDR3 is 16 amino acids. Germline V gives CDR1 SGHTS, CDR2 YDEGEE. This CDR3 reads CASSLGGIGRGDEQYF. CDR3 DNA sequence: TGTGCCAGCAGCTTGGGAGGGATTGGGCGAGGAGACGAGCAGTACTTC.

This clone has a handful of counts. The genes are TRBV3-1 (or the pseudogene TRBV3-2) and TRBJ1-2; 8 bases match TRBD1. V lost 2 bases and J lost 8; bases outside the gene matches: 7. The CDR3 covers 14 residues. Germline CDR1 reads LGHDT; CDR2 reads YNNKEL (reference sequence). The DNA of the CDR3 is TGTGCCAGCAGCCAATTGGGGACAGGCAAGGGCTACACCTTC. Its translation: CASSQLGTGKGYTF.

This clone came up a few times. The V call is TRBV10-2, the J call TRBJ1-1; 8 positions agree with TRBD1. V lost 11 bases to trimming and J lost 0 bases; unmatched junction nucleotides: 5. This CDR3 region has 13 residues. CDR1 and CDR2 (germline): WSHSY, SAAADI. This chain's CDR3 is CAVQGEMNTEAFF. The CDR3 bases are TGCGCCGTACAGGGGGAAATGAACACTGAAGCTTTCTTT.

The chain couples TRBV9 to TRBJ1-5, with 8 bases matching TRBD1. CDR1 and CDR2 from the germline V gene are SGDLS and YYNGEE. The trim removed 3 bases at V and 4 bases at J, leaving 6 bases unmatched. The CDR3 contains 15 residues. CDR3 nucleotide sequence: TGTGCCAGCAGCGGTCCGGGACAGGCTAATCAGCCCCAGCATTTT. It codes for CASSGPGQANQPQHF.

Turning to this clone: Within the sample, other DNA sequences also encode this same CDR3. The rearrangement links TRBV14 to TRBJ2-7; D not resolved. The germline V and J ends were trimmed by 2 bases and 4 bases, with 3 bases remaining between them. Germline-derived CDR1 and CDR2 are SGHDN and FVKESK. CDR3 length: 11 residues. This chain's CDR3 is CASSQLYEQYF. CDR3 DNA: TGTGCCAGCAGCCAACTTTACGAGCAGTACTTC.

The V and J genes are TRBV28 and TRBJ2-7; D is possibly TRBD2 (7 bases). With 6 bases removed from V and 2 bases from J, the gap between germline ends came to 17 bases. The CDR3 is 15 residues long. Germline assignment: CDR1 MDHEN and CDR2 SYDVKM. The CDR3 nucleotides read TGTGCCAGCAGCCTCCAGGCGGGGGACACCTACGAGCAGTACTTC. Its protein is CASSLQAGDTYEQYF.

V usage is TRBV10-3 and J usage is TRBJ1-1, with TRBD1 identical over 8 bases. After removal of 11 bases from V and 5 bases from J, the junction contained 10 bases not matched to a gene. Germline-derived CDR1 and CDR2 are ENHRY and SYGVKD. CDR3 size: 13 residues. CDR3 DNA: TGTGCCGCCCGGGACAGGACGGAGACTGAAGCTTTCTTT. It is translated as CAARDRTETEAFF.

The rearrangement joins TRBV18 to TRBJ1-4, with no clear D. The CDR3 length is 13 residues. CDR1 KGHSH and CDR2 LQKENI come from the germline V gene. Trimming shortened V by 1 base and J by 8 bases, and 8 bases separated the two germline ends. The CDR3 nucleotides read TGTGCCAGCTCACCACAGAATGGGGAAAAACTGTTTTTT. Amino acids: CASSPQNGEKLFF.

This clone occurred a few times. The CDR3 region has the DNA TGTGCCAGCAGCCAAGATGGGACTAGCGCCTACAATGAGCAGTTCTTC. It yields the protein CASSQDGTSAYNEQFF. V and J are TRBV4-2 and TRBJ2-1; 10 bases agree with TRBD2. Germline-derived CDR1 and CDR2 are LGHNA and YNFKEQ. V gave up 0 bases and J gave up 2 bases; unmatched junction bases: 1. The CDR3 has 16 amino acids.

The rearrangement joins TRBV5-1 to TRBJ2-2; D unresolved. The CDR3 is made up of 13 amino acids. Germline V lookup: CDR1 SGHRS, CDR2 YFSETQ. V lost 0 bases to trimming and J lost 3 bases, with 3 bases between them. For the CDR3, the DNA is TGCGCCAGCAGCTTGGTCTACACCGGGGAGCTGTTTTTT. Protein sequence: CASSLVYTGELFF.

V is TRBV2 and J is TRBJ2-5; D perhaps matches TRBD1 (7 bases). V was cut by 1 base and J by 3 bases, with 18 bases left in between. The CDR3 has 17 amino acids. Germline values: CDR1 SNHLY, CDR2 FYNNEI. Written as DNA, the CDR3 is TGTGCCAGCAGTGAAGTAAGACAGGGTAGGAGGGAAGAGACCCAGTACTTC. Its protein product is CASSEVRQGRREETQYF.

The CDR3 DNA follows: TGTGCCAGCAGCCAAGGGACTGGCGGGGGGCTAACAGATACGCAGTATTTT. Translating it yields CASSQGTGGGLTDTQYF. The rearrangement links TRBV3-1 (or the pseudogene TRBV3-2) to TRBJ2-3, with 8 bases that match TRBD2. Germline trimming cut 1 base from V and 3 bases from J; bases unmatched to any gene: 9. The germline gives CDR1 LGHDT, CDR2 YNNKEL (reference sequence). This CDR3 has 17 residues.